There are many counts of the clone carrying this T cell receptor beta chain. Antigen specificity is unknown. This sample was taken from a study of HIV-infected patients and healthy controls. General study findings and limits: Healthy control repertoires had roughly threefold more distinct CDR3s than untreated HIV+ repertoires, and higher Shannon diversity.

Whole blood was used without fractionation, so all unsorted peripheral T cells were included. Reverse transcription used 500 to 550 ng RNA and constant-region primers for alpha and beta. Separate chain-specific third strand synthesis with multiplexing indices produced the alpha and beta libraries. One primer pair amplified all rearrangements per chain; each cDNA got molecular barcodes. The library had 12-nucleotide molecular identifiers formed by two random hexamers joined together. TCRdb re-called the 5' RACE reads through MiXCR, storing one row per CDR3 protein. This table holds some 20,000 distinct CDR3 sequences, around 8.2% found once. Unmatched junction bases numbered 7, after V lost 5 bases and J lost 4 bases. The CDR3 is made up of 14 amino acids. Germline CDR1 and CDR2: SGHAT and FQNNGV.

The sequencing sample was made of blood. The TCR was taken from an adult in good health. The rearrangement links TRBV11-2 to TRBJ2-5, with TRBD2 matching 7 bases. CDR3 nucleotide sequence: TGTGCCAGCAGCGCTTACGGGGAGGGAGAGACCCAGTACTTC. This encodes CASSAYGEGETQYF. The complete variable domain, with remaining parts taken from reference TRBV11-2 and TRBJ2-5, reads EAGVAQSPRYKIIEKRQSVAFWCNPISGHATLYWYQQILGQGPKLLIQFQNNGVVDDSQLPKDRFSAERLKGVDSTLKIQPAKLEDSAVYLCASSAYGEGETQYFGPGTRLLVL.